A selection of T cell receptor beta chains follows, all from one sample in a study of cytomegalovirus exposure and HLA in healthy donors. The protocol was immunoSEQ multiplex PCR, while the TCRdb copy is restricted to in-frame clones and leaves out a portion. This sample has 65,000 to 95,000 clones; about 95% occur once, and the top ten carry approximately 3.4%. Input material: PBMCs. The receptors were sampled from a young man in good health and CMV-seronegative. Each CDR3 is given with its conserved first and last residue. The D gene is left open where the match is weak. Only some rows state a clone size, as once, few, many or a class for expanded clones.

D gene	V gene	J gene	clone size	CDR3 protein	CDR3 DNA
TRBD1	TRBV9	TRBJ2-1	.	CASSVQGDTTSSYNEQFF	TGTGCCAGCAGCGTCCAGGGGGATACCACCAGCTCCTACAATGAGCAGTTCTTC
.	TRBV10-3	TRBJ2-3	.	CAIGPGGTDTQYF	TGTGCCATCGGGCCGGGGGGCACAGATACGCAGTATTTT
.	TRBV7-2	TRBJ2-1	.	CASSPVGGGSNEQFF	TGTGCCAGCAGCCCGGTCGGTGGGGGGTCCAATGAGCAGTTCTTC
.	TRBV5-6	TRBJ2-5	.	CASSSTFREETQYF	TGTGCCAGCAGCTCCACGTTCAGGGAAGAGACCCAGTACTTC
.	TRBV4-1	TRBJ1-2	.	CASSQGWGDYGYTF	TGCGCCAGCAGCCAAGGTTGGGGGGACTATGGCTACACCTTC
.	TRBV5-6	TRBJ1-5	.	CASSLQGINQPQHF	TGTGCCAGCAGCCTTCAGGGAATCAATCAGCCCCAGCATTTT
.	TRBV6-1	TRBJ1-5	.	CASSVRFEGQPQHF	TGTGCCAGCAGTGTCCGGTTTGAGGGTCAGCCCCAGCATTTT
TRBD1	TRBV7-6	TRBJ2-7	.	CASSLGQGAYEQYF	TGTGCCAGCAGCCTGGGACAGGGCGCCTACGAGCAGTACTTC
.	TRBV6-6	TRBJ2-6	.	CASSLYNSGANVLTF	TGTGCCAGCAGTCTGTACAACTCTGGGGCCAACGTCCTGACTTTC
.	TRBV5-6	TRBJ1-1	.	CASSRGRETEAFF	TGTGCCAGCAGCCGGGGACGGGAGACTGAAGCTTTCTTT
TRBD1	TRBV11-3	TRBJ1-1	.	CASSLHSGQGDVNTEAFF	TGTGCCAGCAGCTTACATTCGGGACAGGGCGATGTGAACACTGAAGCTTTCTTT
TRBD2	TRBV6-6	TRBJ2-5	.	CASSQYQAGGPETQYF	TGTGCCAGCAGTCAGTACCAAGCGGGGGGCCCAGAGACCCAGTACTTC
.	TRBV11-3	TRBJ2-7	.	CASSSGPYEQYF	TGTGCCAGCAGTAGCGGTCCCTACGAGCAGTACTTC
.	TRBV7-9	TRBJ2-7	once	CASRPGSSSSYEQYF	TGTGCCAGCAGACCCGGGTCCTCGAGCTCCTACGAGCAGTACTTC
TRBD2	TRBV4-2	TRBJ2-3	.	CASSQDQAPSGASTDTQYF	TGTGCCAGCAGCCAAGATCAAGCCCCTAGCGGGGCGAGCACAGATACGCAGTATTTT
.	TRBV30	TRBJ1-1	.	CAWSVPAGDTEAFF	TGTGCCTGGAGTGTACCTGCCGGGGACACTGAAGCTTTCTTT
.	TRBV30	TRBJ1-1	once	CAWSPLGDTEAFF	TGTGCCTGGAGCCCTCTCGGGGACACTGAAGCTTTCTTT
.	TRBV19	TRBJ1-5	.	CASNPGEYQPQHF	TGTGCCAGTAATCCGGGAGAATATCAGCCCCAGCATTTT
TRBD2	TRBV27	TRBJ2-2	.	CASSWRGEENFGELFF	TGTGCCAGCAGTTGGCGGGGGGAGGAAAATTTCGGGGAGCTGTTTTTT
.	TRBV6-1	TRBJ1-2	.	CASSHGLSGYTF	TGTGCCAGCAGCCATGGACTCTCTGGCTACACCTTC
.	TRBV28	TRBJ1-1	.	CASSPDTGSGTEAFF	TGTGCCAGCAGTCCTGATACAGGGTCGGGCACTGAAGCTTTCTTT
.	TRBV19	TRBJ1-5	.	CASSPQNVNQPQHF	TGTGCCAGTAGCCCTCAGAACGTCAATCAGCCCCAGCATTTT
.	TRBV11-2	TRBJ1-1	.	CASSWERNTEAFF	TGTGCCAGCAGCTGGGAGAGGAACACTGAAGCTTTCTTT
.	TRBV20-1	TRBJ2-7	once	CSAGGSYEQYF	TGCAGCGCAGGAGGCAGCTACGAGCAGTACTTC
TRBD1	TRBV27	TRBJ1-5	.	CASSLFGQGRGNQPQHF	TGTGCCAGCAGTTTATTCGGACAGGGTAGGGGCAATCAGCCCCAGCATTTT
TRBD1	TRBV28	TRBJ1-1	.	CASSLRGPMNTEAFF	TGTGCCAGCAGTTTAAGGGGGCCCATGAACACTGAAGCTTTCTTT
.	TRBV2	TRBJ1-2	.	CASSEAGGGYGYTF	TGTGCCAGCAGTGAAGCCGGGGGGGGCTATGGCTACACCTTC
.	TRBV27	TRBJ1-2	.	CASSFNSEDGYTF	TGTGCCAGCAGTTTTAATTCGGAGGATGGCTACACCTTC
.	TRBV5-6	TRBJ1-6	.	CASSFTQARYGNSPLHF	TGTGCCAGCAGCTTCACCCAGGCACGGTATGGTAATTCACCCCTCCACTTT
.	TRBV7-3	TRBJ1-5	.	CASSLFFGQPQHF	TGTGCCAGCAGCTTATTCTTCGGGCAGCCCCAGCATTTT
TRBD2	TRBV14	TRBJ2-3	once	CASSQDWWLAGTQYF	TGTGCCAGCAGCCAAGATTGGTGGCTAGCGGGTACGCAGTATTTT
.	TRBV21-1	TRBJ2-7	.	CASSKGGTGVYEQYF	TGTGCCAGCAGCAAAGGAGGGACAGGGGTCTACGAGCAGTACTTC
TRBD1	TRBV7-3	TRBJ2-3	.	CASSFVGQGGTDTQYF	TGTGCCAGCAGCTTCGTCGGACAGGGAGGCACAGATACGCAGTATTTT
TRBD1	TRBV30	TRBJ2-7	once	CAWAGTAYEQYF	TGTGCCTGGGCCGGGACAGCCTACGAGCAGTACTTC
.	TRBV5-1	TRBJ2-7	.	CASSFGGNPGPSSYEQYF	TGCGCCAGCAGTTTTGGGGGCAATCCAGGCCCTTCCTCCTACGAGCAGTACTTC
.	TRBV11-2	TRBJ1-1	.	CASSFGGGYYEAFF	TGTGCCAGCAGCTTTGGGGGGGGCTATTATGAAGCTTTCTTT
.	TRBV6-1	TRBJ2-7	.	CAVGDFSYEQYF	TGTGCCGTGGGGGACTTCTCCTACGAGCAGTACTTC
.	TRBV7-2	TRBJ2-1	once	CASSLTVFTSYNEQFF	TGTGCCAGCAGCTTGACAGTGTTTACTTCCTACAATGAGCAGTTCTTC
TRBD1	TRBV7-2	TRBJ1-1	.	CASSLVWTGGTEAFF	TGTGCCAGCAGCTTAGTTTGGACAGGGGGCACTGAAGCTTTCTTT
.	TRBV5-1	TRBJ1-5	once	CASSLGGGNQPQHF	TGCGCCAGCAGCTTGGGGGGGGGCAATCAGCCCCAGCATTTT
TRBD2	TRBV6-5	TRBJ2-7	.	CASRPDGGRYEQYF	TGTGCCAGCCGGCCGGACGGGGGGAGGTACGAGCAGTACTTC
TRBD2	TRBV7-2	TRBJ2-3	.	CASSPSGGLGTDTQYF	TGTGCCAGCAGCCCTAGCGGGGGGCTGGGGACAGATACGCAGTATTTT
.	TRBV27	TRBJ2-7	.	CASSFRGYEQYF	TGTGCCAGCAGTTTTCGGGGTTACGAGCAGTACTTC
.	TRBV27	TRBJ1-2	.	CASSLQGYGYTF	TGTGCCAGCAGTTTACAGGGGTATGGCTACACCTTC
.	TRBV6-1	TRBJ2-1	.	CASSERTYNEQFF	TGTGCCAGCAGTGAACGCACTTACAATGAGCAGTTCTTC